Below are 13 T cell receptor beta chains sequenced from a single sample in a study of blood T cell repertoires in COVID-19. TCRdb keeps only in-frame clones here, not all; method: immunoSEQ multiplex PCR. The repertoire includes some 300,000 clones, about 87% of them detected once, and roughly 7% sits in the top ten. What was sequenced was peripheral blood. The receptors were gathered from a woman aged 30 to 39 who had recovered from COVID-19.

The chain joins TRBV4-1 to TRBJ2-1; 7 positions agree with TRBD2. CDR3 size: 16 residues. Germline CDR1 is MGHRA and CDR2 is YSYEKL. V lost 0 bases, J lost 6 bases, and 8 bases stayed unmatched. This CDR3 reads CASSQDRTGGGNEQFF. CDR3 coding DNA: TGCGCCAGCAGCCAAGATCGTACTGGGGGGGGCAATGAGCAGTTCTTC.

In its sample, this clone was seen once. The chain employs TRBV4-1 and TRBJ2-1; D may be TRBD1 (6 bases). The CDR3 sequence is 18 residues long. Germline V gene sequence: CDR1 MGHRA, CDR2 YSYEKL. Trimming took 3 bases from V and 3 from J, leaving 21 bases between them. CDR3 loop: CASSQGARSTSDYNEQFF. CDR3 in DNA: TGCGCCAGCAGCCAGGGGGCCCGGAGTACATCCGACTACAATGAGCAGTTCTTC.

The chain recombines TRBV6-2 or TRBV6-3 with TRBJ1-1; possible D gene TRBD1, 5 bases. The CDR3 loop spans 14 amino acids. V was shortened by 6 bases and J by 0 bases, with 11 bases between the two germline ends. The germline V gene encodes CDR1 MNHEY and CDR2 SVGEGT. CDR3 loop: CASSPGLLNTEAFF. The CDR3 DNA is TGTGCCAGCAGCCCGGGACTGTTGAACACTGAAGCTTTCTTT.

V gene TRBV2 combines with J gene TRBJ1-4, with D tentatively TRBD1 (5 bases). Per the germline V gene, CDR1 is SNHLY and CDR2 is FYNNEI. Trimming pared 11 bases from V and 3 bases from J, leaving 13 bases between. CDR3 length: 13 amino acids. CDR3 residues: CAGREGPNEKLFF. CDR3 bases: TGTGCCGGAAGGGAGGGACCTAATGAAAAACTGTTTTTT.

This chain uses TRBV9 with TRBJ1-2, with no clear D. This CDR3 comprises 13 residues. Between the trimmed V and J ends, which lost 5 bases and 7 bases, there was a span of 15 bases. Germline CDR1 is SGDLS and CDR2 is YYNGEE. The CDR3 sequence is CASRETGNGGYTF. Written as DNA, the CDR3 is TGTGCCAGCAGGGAAACGGGAAACGGTGGCTACACCTTC.

The chain recombines TRBV5-5 with TRBJ1-2, with 9 bases fitting TRBD1. Losses at the gene ends were 4 bases for V and 0 bases for J; bases not matched to a gene: 4. Germline V gives CDR1 SGHKS, CDR2 YYEKEE (reference sequence). The CDR3 is 15 residues long. CDR3 loop: CASSPGTGPNYGYTF. The CDR3 nucleotides read TGTGCCAGCAGCCCCGGGACAGGGCCTAACTATGGCTACACCTTC.

V and J are TRBV4-3 and TRBJ2-1; 7 bases line up with TRBD2. V dropped 1 base and J dropped 3; count of bases not matched to a gene: 3. CDR3 length equals 15 residues. Per germline, CDR1 LGHNA and CDR2 YSLEER. CDR3 bases: TGCGCCAGCAGCCAAGGGGCGGGGGACTACAATGAGCAGTTCTTC. The encoded protein is CASSQGAGDYNEQFF.

V is TRBV5-1 and J is TRBJ2-3, with 10 bases identical to TRBD2. The CDR3 is made up of 17 amino acids. V gave up 4 bases and J gave up 2 bases; unmatched junction bases: 10. Germline V CDR1 and CDR2: SGHRS, YFSETQ. The chain's CDR3 is CASSLAEAGGLTDTQYF. CDR3 nucleotides: TGCGCCAGCAGCCTGGCGGAAGCGGGGGGGCTCACAGATACGCAGTATTTT.

The chain links TRBV24-1 to TRBJ1-6; the D is unclear. The germline V gene has CDR1 KGHDR and CDR2 SFDVKD. Deletions cut 1 base from V and 10 bases from J, with 7 bases between. The CDR3 is made up of 13 amino acids. CDR3 coding DNA: TGTGCCACCAGTGATTTCCGGGGATCACCCCTCCACTTT. Translated, it gives CATSDFRGSPLHF.

This sequence joins TRBV9 and TRBJ1-4; no firm D call. The V and J ends lost 4 bases and 5 bases respectively, with 15 bases between them. The CDR3 extends over 15 amino acids. Germline-derived CDR1 and CDR2 are SGDLS and YYNGEE. CDR3 residues: CASSPRTGTNEKLFF. DNA of the CDR3: TGTGCCAGCAGCCCGCGGACGGGAACGAATGAAAAACTGTTTTTT.

The chain carries TRBV28 and TRBJ1-1; TRBD1 matches at 7 bases. This CDR3 spans 19 amino acids. In germline, CDR1 is MDHEN, CDR2 SYDVKM. V was pared by 6 bases and J by 0 bases, with 19 bases of the junction left unmatched. The CDR3 region is CASSAGQQLSYPMNTEAFF. The CDR3 DNA reads as TGTGCCAGCAGCGCGGGACAGCAACTTTCTTATCCCATGAACACTGAAGCTTTCTTT.

V gene TRBV7-8 combines with J gene TRBJ2-7, with 8 bases identical to TRBD1. V dropped 3 bases and J dropped 0; count of bases not matched to a gene: 10. The CDR3 contains 17 residues. The germline V gene encodes CDR1 SGHVS and CDR2 FQNEAQ. The CDR3 bases are TGTGCCAGCAGCTTCCTTCAGGGACAGGCCAGCTCCTACGAGCAGTACTTC. This encodes CASSFLQGQASSYEQYF.

CDR3: CASRLAGGRTGELFF. In DNA, the CDR3 is TGTGCCAGCAGACTAGCGGGGGGAAGGACCGGGGAGCTGTTTTTT. The chain combines TRBV2 with TRBJ2-2, with 12 bases matching TRBD2. Germline CDR1 reads SNHLY; CDR2 reads FYNNEI. V lost 6 bases, J lost 5 bases, and 4 bases stayed unmatched. The CDR3 covers 15 residues.